Listed here are 9 T cell receptor beta chains from one sample, sequenced in a study of identical twins. TCRdb analysed the 5' RACE reads with MiXCR anew, one entry per CDR3 protein. The profile shows about 690,000 distinct CDR3 sequences, around 6% of them singletons. Sample: naive T cells sorted from blood. The receptors here all came from a man aged 18 to 35 in good health.

Ten or more counts support this clonotype. The chain joins TRBV9 to TRBJ2-6; D is possibly TRBD2 (5 bases). CDR1 is SGDLS, CDR2 YYNGEE, per germline. Trimming cost V 3 bases and J 2 bases, with 15 bases left between them. The CDR3 has 17 amino acids. CDR3 sequence (DNA): TGTGCCAGCAGCGGGGGAAGCAACGGGACTGGGGCCAACGTCCTGACTTTC. Its translation: CASSGGSNGTGANVLTF. The full variable domain, rest sourced from reference TRBV9 and TRBJ2-6, is DSGVTQTPKHLITATGQRVTLRCSPRSGDLSVYWYQQSLDQGLQFLIQYYNGEERAKGNILERFSAQQFPDLHSELNLSSLELGDSALYFCASSGGSNGTGANVLTFGAGSRLTVL.

The CDR3 DNA sequence: TGTGCCAGCAGCCAAGGACTCTTGGCCCAGGGCGATGGCTACACCTTC. It codes for CASSQGLLAQGDGYTF. This chain links TRBV14 with TRBJ1-2; a possible D gene is TRBD1 (5 bases). The CDR3 loop spans 16 amino acids. In germline, CDR1 is SGHDN, CDR2 FVKESK. Deletions cut 1 base from V and 6 bases from J, with 18 bases between.

This clonotype has more than one count but fewer than ten. The gene calls are TRBV18 and TRBJ1-5; 7 bases agree with TRBD1. The CDR3 covers 15 residues. Per germline, CDR1 KGHSH and CDR2 LQKENI. V lost 9 bases, J lost 1 base, and 9 bases stayed unmatched. The CDR3, as DNA: TGTGCCAGTTCCGACAGGGCGTTGAGCAATCAGCCCCAGCATTTT. Translating gives CASSDRALSNQPQHF.

The V and J genes are TRBV4-3 and TRBJ1-1, with D unresolved. The CDR3 sequence is 15 residues long. Germline CDR1 reads LGHNA; CDR2 reads YSLEER. The V gene lost 4 bases and the J gene lost 4 bases, with 16 bases spanning the gap. The CDR3 DNA is TGCGCCAGCAGCCCAGGTCAAGGACGGATCACTGAAGCTTTCTTT. Translating gives CASSPGQGRITEAFF.

The genes are TRBV7-9 and TRBJ2-5; 13 bases are a match to TRBD2. The germline CDR1 and CDR2 sequences are SEHNR and FQNEAQ (reference sequence). The CDR3 runs to 15 residues. Unmatched junction bases numbered 4, after V lost 5 bases and J lost 4 bases. The CDR3 is CASSKGTSGTETQYF. CDR3 nucleotides: TGTGCCAGCAGCAAAGGGACTAGCGGGACAGAGACCCAGTACTTC.

This clonotype was detected many times. V gene TRBV20-1 combines with J gene TRBJ2-5; TRBD2 matches at 8 bases. Germline assignment: CDR1 DFQATT and CDR2 SNEGSKA (reference sequence). The CDR3 consists of 16 residues. The trim removed 5 bases at V and 2 bases at J, leaving 13 bases unmatched. The CDR3 here is CSASGTSFGNQETQYF. Here the CDR3 DNA reads TGCAGTGCTTCCGGGACTAGTTTTGGGAATCAAGAGACCCAGTACTTC.

This clonotype was detected ten times or more. The chain links TRBV20-1 to TRBJ2-5; D not resolved. This CDR3 spans 11 amino acids. V was cut by 5 bases and J by 4 bases, with 8 bases left in between. Looked up from germline, CDR1 is DFQATT and CDR2 is SNEGSKA (reference sequence). This CDR3 is CSAPPGETQYF. CDR3 in DNA: TGCAGTGCTCCCCCGGGAGAGACCCAGTACTTC.

This clonotype was counted only a few times. This chain's CDR3 is CSSVPGALPNTGELFF. CDR3 nucleotide sequence: TGCAGTTCCGTACCAGGGGCCCTACCAAACACCGGGGAGCTGTTTTTT. The rearrangement joins TRBV20-1 to TRBJ2-2; tentatively, D is TRBD1 (6 bases). The CDR3 totals 16 residues. Germline-derived CDR1 and CDR2 are DFQATT and SNEGSKA (reference sequence). V was shortened by 8 bases and J by 2 bases, with 21 bases between the two germline ends.

The V and J genes are TRBV5-1 and TRBJ1-6, with 8 bases matching TRBD1. V lost 4 bases and J lost 9; bases outside the gene matches: 6. CDR3 length: 14 residues. Germline assignment: CDR1 SGHRS and CDR2 YFSETQ. The CDR3 sequence: CASSKQGDGSPLHF. In DNA, the CDR3 is TGCGCCAGCAGCAAACAGGGGGATGGTTCACCCCTCCACTTT.